One T cell receptor (beta chain) is described in this entry. Next came a second PCR, run for about 6 to 12 cycles, which used a sample-barcoded 5' primer along with a J-beta primer mix. TCRdb itself ran the 5' RACE reads through MiXCR, one entry per CDR3 protein. Counted here are over 450,000 distinct CDR3 sequences, 24% occurring once; the ten biggest clones make up just over 8.5%. Germline values: CDR1 SQVTM, CDR2 ANQGSEA. CDR3 size: 13 residues. Trimming pared 0 bases from V and 5 bases from J, leaving 9 bases between. This record comes from a study of blood T cells in healthy people across ages. These same records also appear under a second study, on T cells of mothers and their children.

This TCR derives from a boy between 10 and 17 years old in good health. The chain joins TRBV29-1 to TRBJ2-3; D not resolved. The sequenced material came from blood. CDR3 sequence: CSVEDQKQDTQYF. DNA of the CDR3: TGCAGCGTTGAAGATCAGAAACAAGATACGCAGTATTTT.